One sample yielded the 20 T cell receptor beta chains listed below, sequenced in a study of T cell repertoires in cytomegalovirus infection. TCRdb recomputed calls from the reads with MiXCR, one row per CDR3 protein. The repertoire holds about 270,000 distinct CDR3 sequences, with around 20% as singletons. These TCRs are of unknown antigen specificity. The specimen was cultured PBMCs, collected from culture after CMV antigen stimulation. The receptors originated from a human donor in good health (CMV status not recorded). Some clones in this sample may be carry-over from other donors' samples.

This clonotype showed up just a few times. The chain links TRBV23-1 to TRBJ2-3; 12 bases line up with TRBD2. TRBV23-1 is noted as an ORF with a role that remains uncertain. The CDR3 covers 18 residues. V lost 4 bases and J lost 2; bases outside the gene matches: 10. CDR3 DNA sequence: TGCGCCAGCAGTCCAGGTTTGACTAGCGGGAGAGACACAGATACGCAGTATTTT. It is translated as CASSPGLTSGRDTDTQYF.

The J gene is TRBJ2-1, the V gene TRBV19; D is perhaps TRBD1 (5 bases). The V end lost 2 bases, the J end lost 8 bases, and 16 bases lay between the germline ends. Germline V lookup: CDR1 LNHDA, CDR2 SQIVND (reference sequence). This CDR3 region has 15 residues. The CDR3 reads CASSIMSGRVHEQFF. CDR3 DNA sequence: TGTGCCAGTAGTATAATGTCTGGCAGGGTGCATGAGCAGTTCTTC.

This clonotype appeared a few times. V gene TRBV12-3 or TRBV12-4 combines with J gene TRBJ2-2; no reliable D call. The CDR3 is 14 residues long. Trimming left V 3 bases short and J 4 bases short, with 9 bases between. The CDR3 loop reads CASSFGRPTGELFF. The CDR3 nucleotides are TGTGCCAGCAGTTTCGGCAGGCCCACCGGGGAGCTGTTTTTT.

This clonotype was found a few times. In DNA, the CDR3 is TGTGCCAGCAGTTACTTTCAGGTTATGGATGAGCAGTTCTTC. It encodes CASSYFQVMDEQFF. The chain employs TRBV6-6 and TRBJ2-1; D uncertain. The ends were cut back, 1 base at V and 8 bases at J, with 12 bases in the middle. Germline V gene data show CDR1 as MNHNY and CDR2 as SVGAGI (reference sequence). This CDR3 spans 14 amino acids.

The chain couples TRBV5-4 to TRBJ2-3, with 9 bases lining up with TRBD2. Germline V gene lookup returns CDR1 SGHNT and CDR2 YYREEE (reference sequence). V was clipped by 4 bases and J by 2 bases; unmatched bases: 8. The length of the CDR3 is 16 residues. For the CDR3, the DNA is TGTGCCAGCAGCCTGAGGAGCGGGGGGTACACAGATACGCAGTATTTT. Residues: CASSLRSGGYTDTQYF.

The chain combines TRBV3-1 with TRBJ2-4; D is possibly TRBD2 (5 bases). The CDR3 contains 13 residues. CDR1 LGHDT and CDR2 YNNKEL come from the germline V gene (reference sequence). V was pared by 4 bases and J by 3 bases, with 7 bases between. The CDR3, as DNA: TGTGCCAGCAGCCCCGGGATCAAAAACATTCAGTACTTC. Protein product: CASSPGIKNIQYF.

V gene TRBV7-2 combines with J gene TRBJ2-7, with 7 bases fitting TRBD1. Losses at the gene ends were 5 bases for V and 7 bases for J; bases not matched to a gene: 14. Germline V gene lookup returns CDR1 SGHTA and CDR2 FQGNSA. This CDR3 is built from 15 residues. The CDR3 DNA follows: TGTGCCAGCAGCCAAACCCGGGACAGCTCATTAGAGCAGTACTTC. It yields the protein CASSQTRDSSLEQYF.

The rearrangement joins TRBV7-8 to TRBJ2-1; 10 bases match TRBD2. V was clipped by 1 base and J by 10 bases; unmatched bases: 7. The germline CDR1 and CDR2 sequences are SGHVS and FQNEAQ. The CDR3 totals 15 residues. The CDR3 sequence is CASSLDEREGKEQFF. The CDR3 DNA reads TGTGCCAGCAGCTTAGATGAGCGGGAGGGGAAGGAGCAGTTCTTC.

This clonotype was seen a few times. The chain combines TRBV9 with TRBJ2-5; 9 nucleotides agree with TRBD2. The CDR3 consists of 16 residues. V lost 0 bases and J lost 1; bases outside the gene matches: 4. CDR1 and CDR2 (germline): SGDLS, YYNGEE. CDR3 region: CASSVGLAGPQETQYF. The DNA of the CDR3 is TGTGCCAGCAGCGTAGGGCTAGCGGGGCCCCAAGAGACCCAGTACTTC.

In this sample, this clonotype turned up a few times. V usage is TRBV28 and J usage is TRBJ1-2; TRBD1 aligns across 9 bases. This CDR3 has 14 amino acids. With 7 bases clipped from V and 8 bases from J, the junction kept 11 bases outside the gene matches. The germline V gene encodes CDR1 MDHEN and CDR2 SYDVKM. CDR3 amino acids: CASTAGTGLWGYTF. CDR3 nucleotide sequence: TGTGCCAGCACCGCCGGGACAGGGTTGTGGGGCTACACCTTC.

This chain joins TRBV5-1 and TRBJ2-7; 9 nucleotides agree with TRBD2. The V and J ends lost 4 bases and 0 bases, in that order; junction bases with no gene match: 5. The CDR3 spans 15 residues. Germline values: CDR1 SGHRS, CDR2 YFSETQ. As DNA, the CDR3 is TGCGCCAGCAGCGTACTAGCGGGTAGCTCCTACGAGCAGTACTTC. Translating it yields CASSVLAGSSYEQYF.

This clonotype was seen a few times. The chain employs TRBV6-6 and TRBJ2-1, with a possible D match to TRBD2 (5 bases). With 6 bases removed from V and 4 bases from J, the gap between germline ends came to 10 bases. The CDR3 length is 13 residues. Germline V gene sequence: CDR1 MNHNY, CDR2 SVGAGI (reference sequence). This CDR3 reads CASRDSIYNEQFF. The CDR3 DNA sequence: TGTGCCAGCAGGGACTCCATATACAATGAGCAGTTCTTC.

The chain has TRBV29-1 and TRBJ2-7; 12 positions agree with TRBD1. The germline V gene encodes CDR1 SQVTM and CDR2 ANQGSEA. The CDR3 runs to 15 residues. The junction had 12 bases not matched to a gene; V was cut back by 7 bases and J by 5 bases. The CDR3 DNA sequence: TGCAGCGCTGCTCGGGGACAGGGGGCTGTGGACGAGCAGTACTTC. This translates into CSAARGQGAVDEQYF.

The chain employs TRBV27 and TRBJ2-1; the match to TRBD2 covers 13 bases. Losses at the gene ends were 7 bases for V and 6 bases for J; bases not matched to a gene: 6. This CDR3 spans 15 amino acids. Germline loops: CDR1 MNHEY, CDR2 SMNVEV (reference sequence). CDR3 sequence (DNA): TGTGCCAGCACCGCGGGACTAGCGGGGTCCAATGAGCAGTTCTTC. Its translation is CASTAGLAGSNEQFF.

This clonotype was seen ten or more times. The rearrangement uses TRBV7-2 and TRBJ2-7, with a weak D call TRBD1 (7 bases). V lost 5 bases to trimming and J lost 0 bases, with 11 bases between them. The CDR3 contains 14 residues. CDR1 and CDR2 from the germline V gene are SGHTA and FQGNSA. The CDR3: CASSAGQSSYEQYV. The CDR3 DNA reads as TGTGCCAGCAGCGCGGGACAGAGCTCCTACGAGCAGTACGTC.

This clonotype showed up just a few times. V gene TRBV4-1 combines with J gene TRBJ1-2; D gene unclear. Trimming shortened V by 0 bases and J by 1 base, and 9 bases separated the two germline ends. The CDR3 consists of 15 residues. Germline loops: CDR1 MGHRA, CDR2 YSYEKL. The CDR3, as DNA: TGCGCCAGCAGCCAAGAAAGTACAGTTAACTATGGCTACACCTTC. It yields the protein CASSQESTVNYGYTF.

The chain combines TRBV7-9 with TRBJ2-3, with TRBD1 matching 7 bases. The CDR3 spans 14 residues. CDR1 and CDR2 from the germline V gene are SEHNR and FQNEAQ (reference sequence). The DNA of the CDR3 is TGTGCTATGTCCTTAGGGACAGCGACAGATACGCAGTATTTT. Its protein product is CAMSLGTATDTQYF.

This clonotype was counted a few times. The genes are TRBV5-3 and TRBJ2-1; D perhaps matches TRBD1 (7 bases). TRBV5-3 is reported as an ORF; its role is uncertain. The V and J ends lost 8 bases and 1 base respectively, with 16 bases between them. The CDR3 consists of 15 residues. The CDR3 loop is CASSATGRSYNEQFF. The CDR3, as DNA: TGTGCCAGCAGCGCGACAGGGAGGTCCTACAATGAGCAGTTCTTC.

This clonotype has only a few counts. CDR3 in DNA: TGCGCCAGCAGCCAAGTTCCAGGGTCGGGCTACGAGCAGTACTTC. It encodes CASSQVPGSGYEQYF. The rearrangement joins TRBV4-1 to TRBJ2-7; a weak D match, TRBD1 (5 bases). CDR1 MGHRA and CDR2 YSYEKL come from the germline V gene. The ends were cut back, 1 base at V and 3 bases at J, with 13 bases in the middle. This CDR3 is 15 amino acids long.

The chain is built from TRBV27 and TRBJ2-3, with D uncertain. CDR3 length: 14 amino acids. Trimming left V 2 bases short and J 2 bases short, with 8 bases between. The V gene's germline CDR1 is MNHEY and CDR2 SMNVEV (reference sequence). The CDR3 DNA reads TGTGCCAGCAGTTTAGGGCGGACCACAGATACGCAGTATTTT. Protein sequence: CASSLGRTTDTQYF.